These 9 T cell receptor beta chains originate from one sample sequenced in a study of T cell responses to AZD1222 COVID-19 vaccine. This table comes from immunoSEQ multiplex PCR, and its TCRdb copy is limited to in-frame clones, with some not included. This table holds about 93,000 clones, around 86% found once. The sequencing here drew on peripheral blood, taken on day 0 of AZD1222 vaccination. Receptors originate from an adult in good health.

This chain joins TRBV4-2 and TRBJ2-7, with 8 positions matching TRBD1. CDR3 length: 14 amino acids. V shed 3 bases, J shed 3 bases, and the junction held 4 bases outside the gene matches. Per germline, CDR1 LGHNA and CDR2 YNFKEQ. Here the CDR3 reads CASSQTTGGYEQYF. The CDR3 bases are TGTGCCAGCAGCCAGACCACAGGGGGCTACGAGCAGTACTTC.

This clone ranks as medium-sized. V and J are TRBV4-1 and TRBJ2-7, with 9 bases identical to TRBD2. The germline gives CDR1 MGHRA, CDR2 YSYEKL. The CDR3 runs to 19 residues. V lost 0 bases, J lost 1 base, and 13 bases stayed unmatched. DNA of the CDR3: TGCGCCAGCAGCCAAGAAGGCATAGCGGGGGCAGGACCATCCTACGAGCAGTACTTC. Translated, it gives CASSQEGIAGAGPSYEQYF.

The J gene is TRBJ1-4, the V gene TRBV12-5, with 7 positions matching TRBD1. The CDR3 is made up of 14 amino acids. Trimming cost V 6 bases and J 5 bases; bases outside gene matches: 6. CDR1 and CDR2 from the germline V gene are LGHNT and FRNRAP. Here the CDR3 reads CASGHDRENEKLFF. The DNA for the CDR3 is TGTGCTAGTGGACACGACAGGGAGAATGAAAAACTGTTTTTT.

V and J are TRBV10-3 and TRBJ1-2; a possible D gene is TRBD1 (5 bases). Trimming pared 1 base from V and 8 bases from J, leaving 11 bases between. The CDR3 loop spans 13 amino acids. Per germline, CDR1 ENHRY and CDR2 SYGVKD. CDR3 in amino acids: CAISELGLGGYTF. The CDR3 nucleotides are TGTGCCATCAGTGAGTTGGGGCTTGGGGGCTACACCTTC.

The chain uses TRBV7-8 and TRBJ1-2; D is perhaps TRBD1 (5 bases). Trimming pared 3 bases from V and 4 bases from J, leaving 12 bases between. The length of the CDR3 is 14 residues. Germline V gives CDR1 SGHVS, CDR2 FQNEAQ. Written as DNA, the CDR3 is TGTGCCAGCAGCTTTGGGACTGACGTCTATGGCTACACCTTC. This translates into CASSFGTDVYGYTF.

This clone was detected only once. CDR3 nucleotide sequence: TGCGCCAGCAGCTTTTCACAGGGGGACTACGAGCAGTACTTC. Translated: CASSFSQGDYEQYF. V usage is TRBV5-1 and J usage is TRBJ2-7, with TRBD1 identical over 8 bases. The V segment lost 2 bases and the J segment 3 bases; nucleotides outside the gene matches: 4. This CDR3 spans 14 amino acids. Germline CDR1 is SGHRS and CDR2 is YFSETQ.

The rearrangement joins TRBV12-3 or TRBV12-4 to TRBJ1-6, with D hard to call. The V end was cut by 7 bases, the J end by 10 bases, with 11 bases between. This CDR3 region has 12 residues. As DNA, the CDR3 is TGTGCCAGCACTTCTAACGCCTCACCCCTCCACTTT. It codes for CASTSNASPLHF.

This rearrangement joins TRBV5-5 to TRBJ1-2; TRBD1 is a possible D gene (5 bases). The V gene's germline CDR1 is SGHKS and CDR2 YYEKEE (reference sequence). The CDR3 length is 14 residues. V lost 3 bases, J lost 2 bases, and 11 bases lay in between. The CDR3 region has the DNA TGTGCCAGCAGCTCCTATGGGACGAACTATGGCTACACCTTC. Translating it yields CASSSYGTNYGYTF.

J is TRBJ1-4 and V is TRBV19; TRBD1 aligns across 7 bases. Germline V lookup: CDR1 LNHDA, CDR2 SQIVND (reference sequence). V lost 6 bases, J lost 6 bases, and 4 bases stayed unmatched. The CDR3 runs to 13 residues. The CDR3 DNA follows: TGTGCCAGTAGAACCGGGACAGATGAAAAACTGTTTTTT. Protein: CASRTGTDEKLFF.